One sample yielded the 5 T cell receptor beta chains listed below, sequenced in a study of PD-1 blockade in classical Hodgkin lymphoma. Libraries were prepared by immunoSEQ multiplex PCR; TCRdb keeps only in-frame clonotypes and omits some of them. The repertoire has 55,000 to 80,000 clones, about 93% of them found once; the top ten carry approximately 8%. Every one of the patients relapsed after autologous stem cell transplantation (brentuximab vedotin exposure was variable). This specimen consisted of peripheral blood mononuclear cells (PBMCs), obtained at baseline. These receptors were taken from a human donor with classical Hodgkin lymphoma.

The chain links TRBV7-6 to TRBJ2-6, with D unresolved. V lost 1 base and J 4 bases, leaving 11 bases between the germline ends. This CDR3 spans 16 amino acids. Germline V CDR1 and CDR2: SGHVS, FNYEAQ. CDR3 loop: CASSLVWRTGANVLTF. The CDR3 coding sequence is TGTGCCAGCAGCTTAGTTTGGAGAACGGGGGCCAACGTCCTGACTTTC. The full variable domain, with the rest looked up from reference TRBV7-6 and TRBJ2-6, is GAGVSQSPRYKVTKRGQDVALRCDPISGHVSLYWYRQALGQGPEFLTYFNYEAQQDKSGLPNDRFSAERPEGSISTLTIQRTEQRDSAMYRCASSLVWRTGANVLTFGAGSRLTVL.

J is TRBJ2-7 and V is TRBV2, with D unresolved. The CDR3 is 14 residues long. Per the germline V gene, CDR1 is SNHLY and CDR2 is FYNNEI. V lost 4 bases and J lost 0, with 10 bases in between. The CDR3 loop is CASSAGRYSYEQYF. CDR3 in DNA: TGTGCCAGCAGTGCCGGCAGGTACTCCTACGAGCAGTACTTC.

This sequence joins TRBV7-6 and TRBJ2-1, with D perhaps TRBD2 (5 bases). CDR1 SGHVS and CDR2 FNYEAQ come from the germline V gene. V was clipped by 5 bases and J by 7 bases, with 12 bases between them. This CDR3 spans 13 amino acids. DNA of the CDR3: TGTGCCAGCAGCCTACCCGACTATAATGAGCAGTTCTTC. This translates into CASSLPDYNEQFF.

The V and J genes are TRBV6-8 and TRBJ2-5; TRBD2 agrees at 9 bases. Germline trimming cut 2 bases from V and 5 bases from J; bases unmatched to any gene: 3. The V gene's germline CDR1 is MNHGY and CDR2 SAAAGT. The CDR3 has 14 amino acids. The CDR3 nucleotides read TGTGCCAGCAGTTACAGCGGGAGGCGGGAGACCCAGTACTTC. Translation: CASSYSGRRETQYF.

The chain couples TRBV7-2 to TRBJ2-3; D unresolved. The CDR3 sequence is 14 residues long. V gave up 4 bases and J gave up 5 bases, with 13 bases separating them. Germline V CDR1 and CDR2: SGHTA, FQGNSA. CDR3 in amino acids: CASSSPPTKDTQYF. The CDR3, as DNA: TGTGCCAGCAGCTCTCCCCCCACTAAAGATACGCAGTATTTT.